Listed below are T cell receptor beta chains from one sample, sequenced in a study of long-term antiretroviral therapy in people with HIV. TCRdb keeps only in-frame clones here, not all; method: immunoSEQ multiplex PCR. The table shows about 31,000 clones, with approximately 85% occurring only once. Sequencing used unsorted PBMCs, obtained 0.8 years before starting antiretroviral therapy. The receptors shown here come from a man between 18 and 35 years old with HIV. CDR3s include the opening cysteine and the closing phenylalanine or tryptophan. Each record gives: J gene, V gene, CDR3 protein.

J gene: TRBJ2-7
V gene: TRBV7-9
CDR3 protein: CASSSTRGIIEQYF

J gene: TRBJ1-2
V gene: TRBV9
CDR3 protein: CASSRDGYGYTF

J gene: TRBJ2-2
V gene: TRBV7-9
CDR3 protein: CASSLGSAGGPTGELFF

J gene: TRBJ2-3
V gene: TRBV4-3
CDR3 protein: CASSQTGASTDTQYF

J gene: TRBJ1-3
V gene: TRBV7-8
CDR3 protein: CASSLTGQGNTIYF

J gene: TRBJ1-1
V gene: TRBV6-6
CDR3 protein: CAMKTEVNTEAFF

J gene: TRBJ2-7
V gene: TRBV13
CDR3 protein: CASSLRGQAEEQYF

J gene: TRBJ2-3
V gene: TRBV5-1
CDR3 protein: CASSPTGTAYTDTQYF

J gene: TRBJ2-7
V gene: TRBV11-2
CDR3 protein: CASSLFKRPGEGKNEQYF

J gene: TRBJ2-2
V gene: TRBV18
CDR3 protein: CASSVYGFRTGELFF

J gene: TRBJ2-5
V gene: TRBV7-8
CDR3 protein: CASRGTDQETQYF

J gene: TRBJ2-5
V gene: TRBV5-6
CDR3 protein: CASCKLQGTLQETQYF

J gene: TRBJ2-2
V gene: TRBV5-1
CDR3 protein: CASQAAFAANTGELFF

J gene: TRBJ2-1
V gene: TRBV2
CDR3 protein: CASGGGKTYYNEQFF

J gene: TRBJ2-7
V gene: TRBV28
CDR3 protein: CASSLGGYEQYF

J gene: TRBJ2-5
V gene: TRBV9
CDR3 protein: CASSVGGAGQETQYF

J gene: TRBJ1-3
V gene: TRBV12-5
CDR3 protein: CASGLVQFGNTIYF

J gene: TRBJ1-1
V gene: TRBV4-2
CDR3 protein: CASSQVSLPEAFF

J gene: TRBJ2-7
V gene: TRBV5-1
CDR3 protein: CASSLAGGGSSYEQYF

J gene: TRBJ1-2
V gene: TRBV5-4
CDR3 protein: CANRVYGGGYTF

J gene: TRBJ2-2
V gene: TRBV9
CDR3 protein: CASSDRRNTGELFF

J gene: TRBJ2-1
V gene: TRBV5-5
CDR3 protein: CASSLGLAGSSYNEQFF

J gene: TRBJ2-7
V gene: TRBV19
CDR3 protein: CASSRSLAGDSYEQYF

J gene: TRBJ2-1
V gene: TRBV6-5
CDR3 protein: CASGRGNEQFF

J gene: TRBJ1-4
V gene: TRBV11-2
CDR3 protein: CASSPLGGGGEKLFF

J gene: TRBJ1-6
V gene: TRBV6-5
CDR3 protein: CASSVQENSPLHF

J gene: TRBJ2-1
V gene: TRBV5-4
CDR3 protein: CASSWLGRSSYNEQFF

J gene: TRBJ1-4
V gene: TRBV5-1
CDR3 protein: CASSLGLAGKATNEKLFF